This T cell receptor (beta chain) came from a study of OX40 agonist ivuxolimab in advanced cancers. This table comes from immunoSEQ multiplex PCR, and its TCRdb copy is limited to in-frame clones, with some not included. Among about 91,000 clones, 70% to 90% were seen once, and the ten largest hold roughly 4.9%. V lost 1 base to trimming and J lost 4 bases, with 8 bases between them. This CDR3 region has 14 residues. CDR1 SGHRS and CDR2 YFSETQ come from the germline V gene. The chain couples TRBV5-1 to TRBJ2-2, with a possible D match to TRBD2 (5 bases). This sequence originates from an adult with an advanced solid tumor such as melanoma, head and neck, liver or kidney cancer. The sequencing used CD4+ or CD8+ T cells sorted from blood, collected in a trial of the OX40 agonist ivuxolimab. The CDR3 DNA follows: TGCGCCAGCAGCTTGACTAGTGGCACCGGGGAGCTGTTTTTT. This translates into CASSLTSGTGELFF.